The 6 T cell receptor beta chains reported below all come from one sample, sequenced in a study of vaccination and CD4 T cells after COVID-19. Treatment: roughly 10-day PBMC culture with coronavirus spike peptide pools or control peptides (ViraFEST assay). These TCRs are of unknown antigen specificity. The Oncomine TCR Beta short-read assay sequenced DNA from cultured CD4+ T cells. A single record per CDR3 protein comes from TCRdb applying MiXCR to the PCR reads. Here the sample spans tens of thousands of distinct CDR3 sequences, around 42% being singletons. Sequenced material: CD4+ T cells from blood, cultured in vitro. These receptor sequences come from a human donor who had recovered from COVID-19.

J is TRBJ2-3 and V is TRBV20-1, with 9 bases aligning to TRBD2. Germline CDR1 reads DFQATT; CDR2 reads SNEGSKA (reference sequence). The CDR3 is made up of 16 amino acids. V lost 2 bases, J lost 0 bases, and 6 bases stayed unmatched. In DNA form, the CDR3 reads TGCAGTGCTAGAAAGGCTAGCGGGGCTAGCACAGATACGCAGTATTTT. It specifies CSARKASGASTDTQYF.

CDR3 sequence (DNA): TGTGCCAGTATTCAAGCCGGACAGACCAATCAGCCCCAGCATTTT. This sequence encodes CASIQAGQTNQPQHF. The rearrangement joins TRBV19 to TRBJ1-5, with a weak D call TRBD1 (6 bases). CDR1 is LNHDA and CDR2 is SQIVND in the germline V gene (reference sequence). V was cut by 7 bases and J by 3 bases, with 16 bases left in between. The CDR3 is made up of 15 amino acids.

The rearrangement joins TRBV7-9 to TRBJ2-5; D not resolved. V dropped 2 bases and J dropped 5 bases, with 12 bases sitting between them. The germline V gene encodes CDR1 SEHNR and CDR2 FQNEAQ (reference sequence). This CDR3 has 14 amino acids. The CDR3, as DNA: TGTGCCAGCAGCTTAAGGGCTACTACGGAGACCCAGTACTTC. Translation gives CASSLRATTETQYF.

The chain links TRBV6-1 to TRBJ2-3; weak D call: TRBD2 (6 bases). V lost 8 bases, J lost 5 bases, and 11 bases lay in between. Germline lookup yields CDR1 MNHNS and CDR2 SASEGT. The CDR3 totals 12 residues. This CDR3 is CASRRARDTQYF. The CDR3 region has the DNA TGTGCCAGCCGGAGGGCCAGAGATACGCAGTATTTT.

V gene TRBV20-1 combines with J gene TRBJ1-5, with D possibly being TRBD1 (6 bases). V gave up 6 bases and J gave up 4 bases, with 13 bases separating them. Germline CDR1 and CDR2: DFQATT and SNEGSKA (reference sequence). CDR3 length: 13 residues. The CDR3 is CSAQQGFNQPQHF. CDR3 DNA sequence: TGCAGTGCGCAACAGGGTTTTAATCAGCCCCAGCATTTT.

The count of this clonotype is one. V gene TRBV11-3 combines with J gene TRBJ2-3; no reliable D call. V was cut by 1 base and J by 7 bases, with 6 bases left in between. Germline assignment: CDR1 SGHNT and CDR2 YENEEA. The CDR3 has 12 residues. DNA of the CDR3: TGTGCCAGCAGCTTAGGGCCCAATACGCAGTATTTT. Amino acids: CASSLGPNTQYF.